The 27 T cell receptor beta chains reported below all come from one sample, sequenced in a study of cytomegalovirus exposure and HLA in healthy donors. The PCR made use of 60 Vbeta and 13 Jbeta primers. The data were produced by immunoSEQ multiplex PCR, yet TCRdb's version contains in-frame clones alone and is incomplete. The repertoire consists of under 150,000 clones, with 75% to 85% occurring once and the leading ten covering roughly 6.2%. The sample consisted of PBMCs. Source of these receptors: a woman aged 40-49 years in good health and CMV-seropositive.

This clone was seen only a few times. J is TRBJ2-1 and V is TRBV27; D is ambiguous. The CDR3 loop spans 14 amino acids. CDR1 and CDR2 from the germline V gene are MNHEY and SMNVEV (reference sequence). The V and J ends lost 5 bases and 5 bases respectively, with 13 bases between them. The CDR3 loop reads CASSPLGSHNEQFF. CDR3 in DNA: TGTGCCAGCAGTCCCCTCGGGTCTCACAATGAGCAGTTCTTC.

V usage is TRBV4-1 and J usage is TRBJ1-5; the D gene is possibly TRBD1 (5 bases). The V gene lost 4 bases and the J gene lost 11 bases, with 12 bases spanning the gap. Germline CDR1 is MGHRA and CDR2 is YSYEKL. The CDR3 totals 12 residues. CDR3 sequence (DNA): TGCGCCAGCAGCCTTACAGGTCGGACCCAGCATTTT. Encoded protein: CASSLTGRTQHF.

The V call is TRBV5-1, the J call TRBJ2-2, with unresolved D. Trimming shortened V by 1 base and J by 4 bases, and 11 bases separated the two germline ends. Germline V gives CDR1 SGHRS, CDR2 YFSETQ. CDR3 length: 15 residues. CDR3 in amino acids: CASSLTFVRTGELFF. The CDR3 DNA is TGCGCCAGCAGCTTGACATTTGTTCGCACCGGGGAGCTGTTTTTT. The variable domain in full, with the rest retrieved from reference TRBV5-1 and TRBJ2-2, is KAGVTQTPRYLIKTRGQQVTLSCSPISGHRSVSWYQQTPGQGLQFLFEYFSETQRNKGNFPGRFSGRQFSNSRSEMNVSTLELGDSALYLCASSLTFVRTGELFFGEGSRLTVL.

The gene calls are TRBV6-5 and TRBJ2-7; possibly TRBD2 for D (7 bases). The CDR3 covers 14 residues. From germline, CDR1 is MNHEY and CDR2 SVGAGI. Trimming took off 8 bases at V and 3 bases at J, with 17 bases between the two ends. The CDR3, as DNA: TGTGCCAGCGGGAGGGGGACATTAGTCTACGAGCAGTACTTC. Protein: CASGRGTLVYEQYF.

The V call is TRBV5-6, the J call TRBJ1-1; TRBD1 is a possible D gene (6 bases). This CDR3 region has 13 residues. The V end lost 4 bases, the J end lost 6 bases, and 13 bases lay between the germline ends. Germline lookup yields CDR1 SGHDT and CDR2 YYEEEE. This CDR3 is CASSRIRTAEAFF. The CDR3, as DNA: TGTGCCAGCAGCCGGATAAGGACAGCTGAAGCTTTCTTT. Using reference TRBV5-6 and TRBJ1-1 for the parts outside the CDR3, the full variable domain is DAGVTQSPTHLIKTRGQQVTLRCSPKSGHDTVSWYQQALGQGPQFIFQYYEEEERQRGNFPDRFSGHQFPNYSSELNVNALLLGDSALYLCASSRIRTAEAFFGQGTRLTVV.

This clone was picked up many times. The V call is TRBV7-2, the J call TRBJ1-3; D gene unclear. Germline CDR1 and CDR2: SGHTA and FQGNSA. This CDR3 contains 15 residues. Trimming took 3 bases from V and 0 from J, leaving 9 bases between them. The CDR3 reads CASSFWASSGNTIYF. The CDR3 nucleotides read TGTGCCAGCAGCTTCTGGGCGAGCTCTGGAAACACCATATATTTT.

This sequence joins TRBV29-1 and TRBJ1-2, with a tentative D call TRBD1 (6 bases). The germline V gene encodes CDR1 SQVTM and CDR2 ANQGSEA. Trimming cost V 5 bases and J 6 bases, with 13 bases left between them. CDR3 size: 12 residues. The CDR3 DNA reads TGCAGCGTTACCCCAGGGGAGAATGGCTACACCTTC. This sequence encodes CSVTPGENGYTF.

The V gene is TRBV5-1, the J gene TRBJ2-5; D perhaps matches TRBD2 (10 bases). This CDR3 has 18 amino acids. From germline, CDR1 is SGHRS and CDR2 YFSETQ. Trimming removed 5 bases at V and 4 bases at J, with 27 bases between. CDR3 sequence: CASRRGQGTSGTLETQYF. The CDR3 DNA is TGCGCCAGCAGGCGGGGACAGGGTACTAGCGGGACTCTAGAGACCCAGTACTTC.

J is TRBJ2-1 and V is TRBV5-4, with D unclear. The V end lost 6 bases, the J end lost 3 bases, and 7 bases lay between the germline ends. The CDR3 extends over 12 amino acids. The germline gives CDR1 SGHNT, CDR2 YYREEE (reference sequence). The CDR3 here is CASNSDYNEQFF. In nucleotides, the CDR3 is TGTGCCAGCAATTCAGACTACAATGAGCAGTTCTTC.

This clone has a handful of counts. The chain employs TRBV5-1 and TRBJ2-7, with a possible D match to TRBD2 (5 bases). V gave up 0 bases and J gave up 3 bases, with 16 bases separating them. Germline V gene sequence: CDR1 SGHRS, CDR2 YFSETQ. The CDR3 is 16 amino acids. The CDR3 sequence is CASSLDGPTAGYEQYF. For the CDR3, the DNA is TGCGCCAGCAGCTTGGATGGCCCCACGGCGGGCTACGAGCAGTACTTC.

The chain joins TRBV6-6 to TRBJ2-7; possible D gene TRBD1, 5 bases. Trimming removed 4 bases at V and 0 bases at J, with 10 bases between. This CDR3 has 14 residues. Germline V gene sequence: CDR1 MNHNY, CDR2 SVGAGI (reference sequence). CDR3 sequence (DNA): TGTGCCAGCAGTTCAAGGGGAACCTCCTACGAGCAGTACTTC. This gives the protein CASSSRGTSYEQYF.

This clone has only a few counts. This chain connects TRBV7-9 to TRBJ2-3; tentative D call: TRBD1 (5 bases). The CDR3 has 17 residues. The germline V gene encodes CDR1 SEHNR and CDR2 FQNEAQ (reference sequence). V was shortened by 5 bases and J by 2 bases, with 20 bases between the two germline ends. The CDR3: CASSGALWGDFTDTQYF. The CDR3, as DNA: TGTGCCAGCAGCGGGGCTCTTTGGGGCGATTTCACAGATACGCAGTATTTT.

As to this clone: The junction departs from the called germline gene at one end, perhaps through a read error. The CDR3 DNA follows: TGTGCCAGCACAACTGCAATGGGCTACGGGCAGTACTTC. Its translation is CASTTAMGYGQYF. The chain combines TRBV6-5 with TRBJ2-7; no clear D. Germline CDR1 reads MNHEY; CDR2 reads SVGAGI. The CDR3 is 13 amino acids.

V gene TRBV7-8 combines with J gene TRBJ1-2, with 8 bases matching TRBD1. V was pared by 3 bases and J by 4 bases, with 4 bases of the junction left unmatched. From germline, CDR1 is SGHVS and CDR2 FQNEAQ. There are 14 residues in the CDR3. The CDR3: CASSFGRGPYGYTF. CDR3 in DNA: TGTGCCAGCAGCTTCGGCAGGGGGCCCTATGGCTACACCTTC.

This chain connects TRBV7-3 to TRBJ2-1, with D tentatively TRBD2 (6 bases). CDR3 length: 16 amino acids. With 2 bases removed from V and 8 bases from J, the gap between germline ends came to 19 bases. In germline, CDR1 is SGHTA, CDR2 FQGTGA. The CDR3 DNA follows: TGTGCCAGCAGCTTACGGCCGGGACTTCTTTGGGATGAGCAGTTCTTC. This codes for CASSLRPGLLWDEQFF.

The chain employs TRBV27 and TRBJ2-7; 7 positions agree with TRBD2. CDR3 length: 17 residues. V was clipped by 2 bases and J by 3 bases; unmatched bases: 13. Germline CDR1 reads MNHEY; CDR2 reads SMNVEV (reference sequence). The CDR3 DNA sequence: TGTGCCAGCAGTTTAGGGCCTTTGTCTAGCGGACACTACGAGCAGTACTTC. Residues: CASSLGPLSSGHYEQYF.

The CDR3 DNA reads TGTGCCAGCAGTGCTTTGACTAGCGTTGTGGCAGATACGCAGTATTTT. Translated: CASSALTSVVADTQYF. The chain has TRBV6-1 and TRBJ2-3; 8 bases are shared with TRBD2. J was trimmed by 4 bases and V by 4 bases; bases with no gene match: 10. Germline CDR1 is MNHNS and CDR2 is SASEGT. The CDR3 is 16 residues long.

This clone was observed a few times. V is TRBV19 and J is TRBJ2-1; TRBD2 agrees at 7 bases. The CDR3 extends over 16 amino acids. V was pared by 0 bases and J by 7 bases, with 9 bases of the junction left unmatched. Germline V gene lookup returns CDR1 LNHDA and CDR2 SQIVND (reference sequence). The chain's CDR3 is CASSIDRTSLRNEQFF. The CDR3 DNA follows: TGTGCCAGTAGTATAGATCGGACTAGTCTGAGGAATGAGCAGTTCTTC.

The rearrangement joins TRBV4-1 to TRBJ2-3; 9 positions match TRBD2. Trimming removed 5 bases from V and 6 bases from J; junction bases left unmatched: 6. Germline CDR1 and CDR2: MGHRA and YSYEKL. CDR3 length equals 14 residues. The CDR3 DNA reads as TGCGCCAGCAGCGGTAGCGGGAGTCAGGATACGCAGTATTTT. It encodes CASSGSGSQDTQYF.

This rearrangement joins TRBV11-2 to TRBJ2-1; the match to TRBD2 covers 7 bases. V shed 5 bases and J 1 base; nucleotides not matched to a gene: 8. The CDR3 has 16 amino acids. CDR1 and CDR2 (germline): SGHAT, FQNNGV. CDR3 in DNA: TGTGCCAGCAGCCGCACCTCTAGCGGATCCTACAATGAGCAGTTCTTC. This gives the protein CASSRTSSGSYNEQFF.

J is TRBJ2-5 and V is TRBV23-1; 8 bases agree with TRBD1. TRBV23-1 is noted as an ORF with a role that remains uncertain. Trimming cost V 4 bases and J 3 bases; bases outside gene matches: 7. The CDR3 totals 15 residues. CDR3 protein: CASSPMGQVKETQYF. The CDR3 DNA reads as TGCGCCAGCAGTCCCATGGGACAGGTAAAAGAGACCCAGTACTTC.

This chain uses TRBV19 with TRBJ1-5, with D perhaps matching TRBD1 (6 bases). This CDR3 contains 15 residues. Germline values: CDR1 LNHDA, CDR2 SQIVND (reference sequence). V was shortened by 6 bases and J by 3 bases, with 15 bases between the two germline ends. In DNA form, the CDR3 reads TGTGCCAGTAGCCGCACACAGGGTCCCAATCAGCCCCAGCATTTT. Amino acids: CASSRTQGPNQPQHF. The whole variable domain, remainder taken from reference TRBV19 and TRBJ1-5, is DGGITQSPKYLFRKEGQNVTLSCEQNLNHDAMYWYRQDPGQGLRLIYYSQIVNDFQKGDIAEGYSVSREKKESFPLTVTSAQKNPTAFYLCASSRTQGPNQPQHFGDGTRLSIL.

This chain connects TRBV7-2 to TRBJ1-2; D unclear. The CDR3 has 15 amino acids. Germline CDR1 reads SGHTA; CDR2 reads FQGNSA. V was pared by 1 base and J by 4 bases, with 13 bases between. The CDR3 here is CASSLGWQEVYGYTF. Here the CDR3 DNA reads TGTGCCAGCAGCTTAGGTTGGCAGGAGGTCTATGGCTACACCTTC. Filled out from reference TRBV7-2 and TRBJ1-2, the complete variable domain reads GAGVSQSPSNKVTEKGKDVELRCDPISGHTALYWYRQSLGQGLEFLIYFQGNSAPDKSGLPSDRFSAERTGGSVSTLTIQRTQQEDSAVYLCASSLGWQEVYGYTFGSGTRLTVV.

The V call is TRBV9, the J call TRBJ2-3; 7 bases map to TRBD2. Germline assignment: CDR1 SGDLS and CDR2 YYNGEE. The J segment lost 4 bases and the V segment lost 0 bases, leaving 11 bases of the junction unmatched. The CDR3 runs 17 residues. The CDR3 nucleotides read TGTGCCAGCAGCGTAGATGGGGGGGGGTTTAGCCCAGATACGCAGTATTTT. It yields the protein CASSVDGGGFSPDTQYF. Full variable domain (remainder filled in from reference TRBV9 and TRBJ2-3): DSGVTQTPKHLITATGQRVTLRCSPRSGDLSVYWYQQSLDQGLQFLIQYYNGEERAKGNILERFSAQQFPDLHSELNLSSLELGDSALYFCASSVDGGGFSPDTQYFGPGTRLTVL.

The J gene is TRBJ1-2, the V gene TRBV29-1; D possibly corresponds to TRBD1 (6 bases). The CDR3 extends over 13 amino acids. Trimming left V 4 bases short and J 8 bases short, with 17 bases between. In germline, CDR1 is SQVTM, CDR2 ANQGSEA. In nucleotides, the CDR3 is TGCAGCGTTGGGGTGGGGGCGGAATCCGGCTACACCTTC. Translated, it gives CSVGVGAESGYTF.

The genes are TRBV9 and TRBJ2-7; 9 positions agree with TRBD2. V was pared by 0 bases and J by 2 bases, with 3 bases of the junction left unmatched. CDR3 length: 15 residues. The germline gives CDR1 SGDLS, CDR2 YYNGEE. Here the CDR3 DNA reads TGTGCCAGCAGCGTAGGACTAGCGGTAACCTACGAGCAGTACTTC. Encoded protein: CASSVGLAVTYEQYF. The variable domain in full, with the rest retrieved from reference TRBV9 and TRBJ2-7, is DSGVTQTPKHLITATGQRVTLRCSPRSGDLSVYWYQQSLDQGLQFLIQYYNGEERAKGNILERFSAQQFPDLHSELNLSSLELGDSALYFCASSVGLAVTYEQYFGPGTRLTVT.

This sequence joins TRBV6-4 and TRBJ2-5; 7 bases map to TRBD2. The CDR3 consists of 12 residues. The germline V gene has CDR1 MRHNA and CDR2 SNTAGT. In DNA form, the CDR3 reads TGTTTGGGGGGGGAGAGTTTAGAGACCCAGTACTTC. Translating gives CLGGESLETQYF.